These T cell receptor beta chains were read from a single sample in a study of blood T cell repertoires in COVID-19. TCRdb's copy holds only in-frame clones and misses some; the assay was immunoSEQ multiplex PCR. In the table there are some 250,000 clones, about 89% of which are singletons. The sample consisted of PBMCs or T cells enriched from blood (not recorded which). All receptors come from a human donor in a cohort exposed to, infected with or recovered from COVID-19 (not recorded which). The donor label of this sample is uncertain. CDR3s include the opening cysteine and the closing phenylalanine or tryptophan. The order of the fields is D gene, J gene, clone size, V gene, CDR3 length, CDR3 protein, CDR3 DNA. A D gene is named only where the DNA matches it firmly. Clone size is not always given. Where it is, it says once, few, many or a class for expanded clones.

D gene: TRBD1
J gene: TRBJ2-2
clone size: NA
V gene: TRBV30
CDR3 length: 16
CDR3 protein: CAWSARDRGYTGELFF
CDR3 DNA: TGTGCCTGGAGTGCGAGGGACAGGGGGTACACCGGGGAGCTGTTTTTT

D gene: TRBD1
J gene: TRBJ1-5
clone size: NA
V gene: TRBV30
CDR3 length: 13
CDR3 protein: CAWKGQFNQPQHF
CDR3 DNA: TGTGCCTGGAAGGGACAGTTCAATCAGCCCCAGCATTTT

D gene: NA
J gene: TRBJ2-5
clone size: NA
V gene: TRBV24-1
CDR3 length: 13
CDR3 protein: CATSPRGGETQYF
CDR3 DNA: TGTGCCACCAGTCCCCGCGGAGGGGAGACCCAGTACTTC

D gene: TRBD1
J gene: TRBJ1-5
clone size: NA
V gene: TRBV7-4
CDR3 length: 14
CDR3 protein: CAFQQGPNDQPQHF
CDR3 DNA: TGTGCCTTTCAACAGGGGCCAAATGATCAGCCCCAGCATTTT

D gene: TRBD2
J gene: TRBJ2-5
clone size: NA
V gene: TRBV9
CDR3 length: 16
CDR3 protein: CASSDGLAGFRETQYF
CDR3 DNA: TGTGCCAGCAGCGACGGACTAGCGGGTTTCAGGGAGACCCAGTACTTC

D gene: TRBD2
J gene: TRBJ2-1
clone size: NA
V gene: TRBV3-1/TRBV3-2
CDR3 length: 16
CDR3 protein: CASSQVAGGTYNEQFF
CDR3 DNA: TGTGCCAGCAGCCAAGTAGCGGGGGGGACATACAATGAGCAGTTCTTC

D gene: NA
J gene: TRBJ1-1
clone size: NA
V gene: TRBV7-2
CDR3 length: 15
CDR3 protein: CASSSRVSTGTEAFF
CDR3 DNA: TGTGCCAGCAGCTCACGAGTAAGTACGGGCACTGAAGCTTTCTTT

D gene: NA
J gene: TRBJ1-3
clone size: NA
V gene: TRBV12-3/TRBV12-4
CDR3 length: 12
CDR3 protein: CASSFHRDTIYF
CDR3 DNA: TGTGCCAGCAGTTTTCATCGGGACACCATATATTTT

D gene: TRBD1
J gene: TRBJ1-1
clone size: NA
V gene: TRBV15
CDR3 length: 17
CDR3 protein: CATSVERPDRVVSEAFF
CDR3 DNA: TGTGCCACCAGCGTAGAGAGACCGGACAGGGTCGTATCTGAAGCTTTCTTT

D gene: NA
J gene: TRBJ2-5
clone size: NA
V gene: TRBV6-5
CDR3 length: 11
CDR3 protein: CATPTWETQYF
CDR3 DNA: TGTGCCACCCCCACTTGGGAGACCCAGTACTTC

D gene: TRBD1
J gene: TRBJ1-1
clone size: NA
V gene: TRBV5-1
CDR3 length: 14
CDR3 protein: CASSPRTGGTEAFF
CDR3 DNA: TGCGCCAGCAGCCCAAGGACAGGGGGCACTGAAGCTTTCTTT

D gene: NA
J gene: TRBJ2-7
clone size: NA
V gene: TRBV13
CDR3 length: 14
CDR3 protein: CASSFGRDTYEQYF
CDR3 DNA: TGTGCCAGCAGCTTCGGAAGAGACACCTACGAGCAGTACTTC

D gene: NA
J gene: TRBJ1-2
clone size: NA
V gene: TRBV24-1
CDR3 length: 13
CDR3 protein: CATSEAGSYGYTF
CDR3 DNA: TGTGCCACCAGTGAGGCAGGGTCATATGGCTACACCTTC

D gene: TRBD1
J gene: TRBJ1-4
clone size: NA
V gene: TRBV7-9
CDR3 length: 14
CDR3 protein: CASSFEGGLKKLFF
CDR3 DNA: TGTGCCAGCAGCTTTGAAGGGGGCTTAAAAAAACTGTTTTTT

D gene: NA
J gene: TRBJ1-1
clone size: NA
V gene: TRBV13
CDR3 length: 14
CDR3 protein: CASSLRGTRSSAFF
CDR3 DNA: TGTGCCAGCAGCTTACGGGGGACTAGGTCGTCAGCTTTCTTT

D gene: NA
J gene: TRBJ1-5
clone size: NA
V gene: TRBV2
CDR3 length: 15
CDR3 protein: CASRETEAYNQPQHF
CDR3 DNA: TGTGCCAGCAGGGAGACAGAAGCCTACAATCAGCCCCAGCATTTT

D gene: NA
J gene: TRBJ1-6
clone size: NA
V gene: TRBV4-3
CDR3 length: 15
CDR3 protein: CASSQGLSEDSPLHF
CDR3 DNA: TGCGCCAGCAGCCAAGGGCTGTCTGAAGATTCACCCCTCCACTTT

D gene: TRBD1
J gene: TRBJ1-2
clone size: NA
V gene: TRBV27
CDR3 length: 13
CDR3 protein: CASSRQGFDGYTF
CDR3 DNA: TGTGCCAGCAGTAGACAGGGGTTTGATGGCTACACCTTC

D gene: TRBD1
J gene: TRBJ1-2
clone size: NA
V gene: TRBV29-1
CDR3 length: 11
CDR3 protein: CSVAGTGTYTF
CDR3 DNA: TGCAGCGTTGCCGGGACAGGGACGTACACCTTC

D gene: TRBD1
J gene: TRBJ1-2
clone size: NA
V gene: TRBV5-8
CDR3 length: 13
CDR3 protein: CASRRTGNYGYTF
CDR3 DNA: TGTGCCAGCAGACGGACAGGCAACTATGGCTACACCTTC

D gene: TRBD1
J gene: TRBJ1-4
clone size: once
V gene: TRBV4-1
CDR3 length: 16
CDR3 protein: CASSQGHRGKGEKLFF
CDR3 DNA: TGCGCCAGCAGCCAGGGCCACAGGGGTAAAGGGGAAAAACTGTTTTTT

D gene: NA
J gene: TRBJ2-7
clone size: NA
V gene: TRBV29-1
CDR3 length: 17
CDR3 protein: CSVGLGVSGQGFYEQYF
CDR3 DNA: TGCAGCGTTGGGCTTGGGGTTTCGGGACAAGGGTTCTACGAGCAGTACTTC

D gene: NA
J gene: TRBJ2-7
clone size: NA
V gene: TRBV3-1/TRBV3-2
CDR3 length: 14
CDR3 protein: CASSQDLGPLGQYF
CDR3 DNA: TGTGCCAGCAGCCAAGATCTAGGTCCCCTAGGGCAGTACTTC

D gene: NA
J gene: TRBJ2-7
clone size: NA
V gene: TRBV14
CDR3 length: 13
CDR3 protein: CASSWSGSYEQYF
CDR3 DNA: TGTGCCAGCAGTTGGAGCGGCTCCTACGAGCAGTACTTC

D gene: NA
J gene: TRBJ1-5
clone size: NA
V gene: TRBV27
CDR3 length: 14
CDR3 protein: CASRDTGYGQPQHF
CDR3 DNA: TGTGCCAGCAGAGATACAGGGTATGGGCAGCCCCAGCATTTT

D gene: TRBD1
J gene: TRBJ2-7
clone size: NA
V gene: TRBV19
CDR3 length: 16
CDR3 protein: CASSIHRWDRLPEQYF
CDR3 DNA: TGTGCCAGTAGTATCCACCGGTGGGACAGGCTTCCCGAGCAGTACTTC

D gene: NA
J gene: TRBJ2-7
clone size: NA
V gene: TRBV6-5
CDR3 length: 14
CDR3 protein: CASSYSSTGNEQYF
CDR3 DNA: TGTGCCAGCAGTTACTCATCTACAGGGAACGAGCAGTACTTC

D gene: TRBD2
J gene: TRBJ2-1
clone size: NA
V gene: TRBV4-3
CDR3 length: 17
CDR3 protein: CASSQELAGVTYNEQFF
CDR3 DNA: TGCGCCAGCAGCCAAGAACTAGCGGGGGTGACCTACAATGAGCAGTTCTTC

D gene: TRBD1
J gene: TRBJ1-1
clone size: NA
V gene: TRBV29-1
CDR3 length: 12
CDR3 protein: CSVGQGWTEAFF
CDR3 DNA: TGCAGCGTCGGACAGGGTTGGACTGAAGCTTTCTTT

D gene: NA
J gene: TRBJ1-1
clone size: NA
V gene: TRBV7-8
CDR3 length: 17
CDR3 protein: CASSLSGGRYMNTEAFF
CDR3 DNA: TGTGCCAGCAGCCTATCCGGGGGACGATACATGAACACTGAAGCTTTCTTT

D gene: TRBD2
J gene: TRBJ2-7
clone size: NA
V gene: TRBV5-1
CDR3 length: 13
CDR3 protein: CASREASGYEQYF
CDR3 DNA: TGCGCCAGCAGAGAAGCTAGCGGGTACGAGCAGTACTTC

D gene: TRBD2
J gene: TRBJ2-3
clone size: NA
V gene: TRBV9
CDR3 length: 17
CDR3 protein: CASSPRTSGGPADTQYF
CDR3 DNA: TGTGCCAGCAGCCCCCGGACTAGCGGGGGTCCCGCAGATACGCAGTATTTT

D gene: TRBD1
J gene: TRBJ1-2
clone size: NA
V gene: TRBV6-1
CDR3 length: 14
CDR3 protein: CASSEDRAFYGYTF
CDR3 DNA: TGTGCCAGCAGTGAGGACAGGGCCTTCTATGGCTACACCTTC

D gene: NA
J gene: TRBJ1-5
clone size: NA
V gene: TRBV3-1/TRBV3-2
CDR3 length: 17
CDR3 protein: CASSQVRGRSYNQPQHF
CDR3 DNA: TGTGCCAGCAGCCAAGTAAGGGGTCGGAGTTACAATCAGCCCCAGCATTTT

D gene: TRBD1
J gene: TRBJ2-3
clone size: NA
V gene: TRBV6-5
CDR3 length: 15
CDR3 protein: CASSDRTGATDTQYF
CDR3 DNA: TGTGCCAGCAGCGACAGGACAGGCGCCACAGATACGCAGTATTTT

D gene: NA
J gene: TRBJ2-7
clone size: NA
V gene: TRBV2
CDR3 length: 13
CDR3 protein: CASRGATSYEQYF
CDR3 DNA: TGTGCCAGCAGGGGGGCTACTAGCTACGAGCAGTACTTC

D gene: NA
J gene: TRBJ2-1
clone size: NA
V gene: TRBV7-9
CDR3 length: 16
CDR3 protein: CASSLGAGSGVNEQFF
CDR3 DNA: TGTGCCAGCAGCTTAGGGGCTGGGTCGGGGGTCAATGAGCAGTTCTTC

D gene: TRBD2
J gene: TRBJ2-7
clone size: NA
V gene: TRBV2
CDR3 length: 16
CDR3 protein: CASSEALRLAGDEQYF
CDR3 DNA: TGTGCCAGCAGTGAAGCGCTGAGGCTAGCGGGGGACGAGCAGTACTTC

D gene: TRBD1
J gene: TRBJ1-3
clone size: once
V gene: TRBV7-6
CDR3 length: 18
CDR3 protein: CASSLADPRQGAGNTIYF
CDR3 DNA: TGTGCCAGCAGCTTAGCTGACCCTAGACAGGGGGCTGGAAACACCATATATTTT

D gene: NA
J gene: TRBJ2-1
clone size: NA
V gene: TRBV12-5
CDR3 length: 15
CDR3 protein: CASANRVTSYNEQFF
CDR3 DNA: TGTGCTAGTGCTAACCGGGTTACCTCCTACAATGAGCAGTTCTTC

D gene: TRBD2
J gene: TRBJ2-7
clone size: NA
V gene: TRBV5-4
CDR3 length: 17
CDR3 protein: CASSLARTSGGHYEQYF
CDR3 DNA: TGTGCCAGCAGCTTGGCTCGGACTAGCGGGGGCCACTACGAGCAGTACTTC

D gene: NA
J gene: TRBJ1-1
clone size: NA
V gene: TRBV6-5
CDR3 length: 13
CDR3 protein: CASQGQLNTEAFF
CDR3 DNA: TGTGCCAGCCAAGGACAGTTAAACACTGAAGCTTTCTTT

D gene: NA
J gene: TRBJ1-1
clone size: NA
V gene: TRBV21-1
CDR3 length: 16
CDR3 protein: CASSKVAPPRDTEAFF
CDR3 DNA: TGTGCCAGCAGCAAAGTAGCCCCACCGCGAGACACTGAAGCTTTCTTT

D gene: NA
J gene: TRBJ2-7
clone size: NA
V gene: TRBV5-8
CDR3 length: 14
CDR3 protein: CASSLAGRFHEQYF
CDR3 DNA: TGTGCCAGCAGCTTGGCCGGTCGGTTCCACGAGCAGTACTTC